Below, 26 T cell receptor beta chains from the same sample are listed, as sequenced in a study of response to subunit inactivated influenza vaccine. One entry per CDR3 protein, called by TCRdb with MiXCR from the RT-PCR reads. The sample consists of about 480,000 distinct CDR3 sequences, 25% of them appearing once. The material sequenced was CD4+ T cells sorted from PBMCs, taken 5 days after vaccination. Receptors were obtained from a man aged 50 or older who received an inactivated influenza vaccine.

This clonotype was seen a few times. The chain couples TRBV6-2 or TRBV6-3 to TRBJ2-7; D is unclear. V lost 8 bases and J lost 1, with 12 bases in between. CDR1 is MNHEY and CDR2 is SVGEGT in the germline V gene. CDR3 size: 13 residues. DNA of the CDR3: TGTGCCAGCCGCTTCGGCGCATCCTACGAGCAGTACTTC. This sequence encodes CASRFGASYEQYF.

This clonotype was found a few times. This chain joins TRBV20-1 and TRBJ2-3; tentatively, D is TRBD2 (5 bases). V lost 3 bases and J 6 bases, leaving 19 bases between the germline ends. The CDR3 totals 15 residues. From germline, CDR1 is DFQATT and CDR2 SNEGSKA (reference sequence). CDR3 loop: CSARPGPLRVDTQYF. Here the CDR3 DNA reads TGCAGTGCTAGGCCAGGCCCTCTGAGGGTTGATACGCAGTATTTT.

This clonotype showed up just a few times. This rearrangement joins TRBV10-3 to TRBJ2-5; 13 bases are a match to TRBD2. In germline, CDR1 is ENHRY, CDR2 SYGVKD. This CDR3 spans 14 amino acids. The ends lost 10 bases at V and 4 bases at J; junction bases unmatched: 6. The CDR3 region has the DNA TGTGCCACTACTAGCGGGGGGGCCTTAGAGACCCAGTACTTC. Translated: CATTSGGALETQYF.

A single count supports this clonotype. One base away lies a much larger clone, so this may be a sequencing read error. This sequence joins TRBV6-6 and TRBJ2-2; D is undetermined. Per the germline V gene, CDR1 is MNHNY and CDR2 is SVGAGI (reference sequence). The CDR3 runs to 13 residues. The CDR3 region is CACRSVDTGELFF. In nucleotides, the CDR3 is TGTGCCTGCAGATCCGTGGACACCGGGGAGCTGTTTTTT.

This clonotype has more than one count but fewer than ten. The rearrangement uses TRBV5-1 and TRBJ2-5; 8 bases fit TRBD2. The J segment lost 5 bases and the V segment lost 1 base, leaving 13 bases of the junction unmatched. This CDR3 has 17 amino acids. CDR1 is SGHRS, CDR2 YFSETQ, per germline. The CDR3 here is CASSLSGTSGGRETQYF. The DNA of the CDR3 is TGCGCCAGCAGCTTGTCGGGAACTAGCGGTGGGAGGGAGACCCAGTACTTC.

At least ten counts were recorded for this clonotype. This chain uses TRBV25-1 with TRBJ2-5, with 14 bases aligning to TRBD2. Germline CDR1 MGHDK, CDR2 SYGVNS. This CDR3 is built from 19 residues. The trim removed 4 bases at V and 1 base at J, leaving 11 bases unmatched. DNA of the CDR3: TGTGCCAGCAGTGGGTCGGTTCGACTAGCGGGGGGGTCCCAAGAGACCCAGTACTTC. It encodes CASSGSVRLAGGSQETQYF.

The CDR3 DNA follows: TGCGCCAGCAGCTTGGCAGGGAGTTTCGCAGATACGCAGTATTTT. This sequence encodes CASSLAGSFADTQYF. The rearrangement joins TRBV5-1 to TRBJ2-3; D possibly matches TRBD1 or TRBD2 (5 bases each). Per the germline V gene, CDR1 is SGHRS and CDR2 is YFSETQ. This CDR3 has 15 residues. The V end lost 0 bases, the J end lost 4 bases, and 12 bases lay between the germline ends.

This clonotype was recorded a few times. CDR3 in DNA: TGCGCCAGCAGCCAATCAGTCTTAGCGACCGGGGAGCTGTTTTTT. Its translation: CASSQSVLATGELFF. The chain joins TRBV4-1 to TRBJ2-2; TRBD2 is a possible D gene (5 bases). V was pared by 2 bases and J by 5 bases, with 12 bases between. CDR3 length: 15 residues. The germline V gene has CDR1 MGHRA and CDR2 YSYEKL.

This chain joins TRBV4-2 and TRBJ2-2, with 10 bases matching TRBD2. Germline V gives CDR1 LGHNA, CDR2 YNFKEQ. V shed 1 base and J 4 bases; nucleotides not matched to a gene: 15. There are 20 residues in the CDR3. DNA for the CDR3: TGTGCCAGCAGCCAAGTTGTTACTAGCGGGACCCGCCGGGGCACCGGGGAGCTGTTTTTT. This sequence encodes CASSQVVTSGTRRGTGELFF.

The rearrangement joins TRBV27 to TRBJ2-7; D gene uncertain. V lost 0 bases, J lost 2 bases, and 8 bases lay in between. Germline CDR1 reads MNHEY; CDR2 reads SMNVEV (reference sequence). The CDR3 sequence is 14 residues long. This chain's CDR3 is CASSLSLEPYEQYF. In nucleotides, the CDR3 is TGTGCCAGCAGTTTATCTCTGGAACCCTACGAGCAGTACTTC.

This clonotype came up many times. The chain links TRBV12-3 or TRBV12-4 to TRBJ2-5, with D possibly matching TRBD1 (6 bases). The CDR3 covers 15 residues. V was pared by 3 bases and J by 4 bases, with 15 bases between. The CDR3 loop is CASSFGRGFSETQYF. In DNA form, the CDR3 reads TGTGCCAGCAGTTTTGGCAGGGGTTTTTCAGAGACCCAGTACTTC.

The chain links TRBV14 to TRBJ2-5, with D uncertain. This CDR3 is 16 amino acids long. The germline CDR1 and CDR2 sequences are SGHDN and FVKESK. V gave up 1 base and J gave up 5 bases, with 17 bases separating them. The CDR3 DNA reads as TGTGCCAGCAGCCAAGTGATCGGCAGGTCCGGGGAGACCCAGTACTTC. This translates into CASSQVIGRSGETQYF.

J is TRBJ2-3 and V is TRBV28, with 10 bases lining up with TRBD2. Trimming at V came to 1 base and at J to 5 bases, leaving 6 bases not matched to a gene. CDR1 is MDHEN and CDR2 is SYDVKM in the germline V gene. The CDR3 spans 16 residues. CDR3 nucleotide sequence: TGTGCCAGCAGTTTATTTCCGTCTAGCGGGAGAGATACGCAGTATTTT. This encodes CASSLFPSSGRDTQYF.

The chain employs TRBV20-1 and TRBJ2-7; 9 bases agree with TRBD1. The germline CDR1 and CDR2 sequences are DFQATT and SNEGSKA (reference sequence). V was pared by 6 bases and J by 5 bases, with 11 bases of the junction left unmatched. The CDR3 has 14 amino acids. CDR3 amino acids: CSATGRGQGNEQYF. As DNA, the CDR3 is TGCAGTGCCACCGGGCGGGGACAGGGAAACGAGCAGTACTTC.

This clonotype was seen repeatedly, ten times or more. The chain carries TRBV12-3 or TRBV12-4 and TRBJ1-2; D remains unclear. The CDR3 spans 14 residues. The V end was cut by 3 bases, the J end by 0 bases, with 8 bases between. CDR3 amino acids: CASSFLGSNYGYTF. As DNA, the CDR3 is TGTGCCAGCAGTTTTCTGGGATCTAACTATGGCTACACCTTC.

The chain links TRBV12-3 or TRBV12-4 to TRBJ2-7; a weak D match, TRBD2 (6 bases). Trimming stripped 8 bases from V and 4 bases from J, with 18 bases between. This CDR3 is built from 14 residues. This CDR3 is CASGRLRTKYEQYF. The CDR3 DNA is TGTGCCAGCGGACGACTGCGGACTAAGTACGAGCAGTACTTC.

The rearrangement links TRBV6-5 to TRBJ2-7, with 7 bases that match TRBD1. The J segment lost 2 bases and the V segment lost 4 bases, leaving 8 bases of the junction unmatched. CDR1 and CDR2 (germline): MNHEY, SVGAGI. This CDR3 has 15 residues. CDR3 sequence: CASSSQTGTAYEQYF. CDR3 DNA: TGTGCCAGCAGTTCCCAAACCGGGACAGCCTACGAGCAGTACTTC.

V usage is TRBV3-1 and J usage is TRBJ2-1; D possibly corresponds to TRBD1 (6 bases). Germline-derived CDR1 and CDR2 are LGHDT and YNNKEL (reference sequence). This CDR3 contains 13 residues. V lost 4 bases and J 8 bases, leaving 12 bases between the germline ends. CDR3 loop: CASSPARGDEQFF. Written as DNA, the CDR3 is TGTGCCAGCAGCCCTGCCAGGGGCGATGAGCAGTTCTTC.

CDR3 in DNA: TGTGCCAGCACGGAGGCTAGCGGGAACACAGATACGCAGTATTTT. It yields the protein CASTEASGNTDTQYF. The J gene is TRBJ2-3, the V gene TRBV28; 9 nucleotides line up with TRBD2. After removal of 7 bases from V and 2 bases from J, the junction contained 7 bases not matched to a gene. CDR3 length equals 15 residues. CDR1 is MDHEN and CDR2 is SYDVKM in the germline V gene.

This clonotype was seen a handful of times. V and J are TRBV5-6 and TRBJ1-6; no clear D gene. The CDR3 spans 14 residues. Germline V gene sequence: CDR1 SGHDT, CDR2 YYEEEE. V lost 2 bases and J 5 bases, leaving 8 bases between the germline ends. This chain's CDR3 is CASSFGVNNSPLHF. In DNA form, the CDR3 reads TGTGCCAGCAGCTTCGGGGTGAATAATTCACCCCTCCACTTT.

The CDR3 sequence: CASGIYSYEQYF. CDR3 DNA: TGTGCCAGCGGGATCTACTCCTACGAGCAGTACTTC. The genes are TRBV6-5 and TRBJ2-7; D ambiguous. The germline CDR1 and CDR2 sequences are MNHEY and SVGAGI. The CDR3 is made up of 12 amino acids. The V and J ends lost 8 bases and 0 bases respectively, with 8 bases between them.

The rearrangement links TRBV11-2 to TRBJ2-4; possible D gene TRBD1, 5 bases. The CDR3 has 13 residues. Per germline, CDR1 SGHAT and CDR2 FQNNGV. V dropped 7 bases and J dropped 7 bases, with 14 bases sitting between them. CDR3 nucleotides: TGTGCCAGCACCCCTGTGGCAGGGAACATTCAGTACTTC. Translation: CASTPVAGNIQYF.

The chain joins TRBV20-1 to TRBJ2-7; maybe TRBD1 (6 bases). The CDR3 is 13 amino acids. The germline CDR1 and CDR2 sequences are DFQATT and SNEGSKA (reference sequence). The V end lost 3 bases, the J end lost 1 base, and 10 bases lay between the germline ends. The CDR3 loop is CSARTDSSYEQYF. The CDR3 coding sequence is TGCAGTGCTAGGACGGACAGTTCCTACGAGCAGTACTTC.

The rearrangement links TRBV5-1 to TRBJ2-5; tentatively, D is TRBD1 (6 bases). CDR3 length: 15 residues. The V end was cut by 2 bases, the J end by 4 bases, with 15 bases between. The V gene's germline CDR1 is SGHRS and CDR2 YFSETQ. The CDR3 loop reads CASSLGDTPGETQYF. DNA of the CDR3: TGCGCCAGCAGCTTAGGGGACACCCCTGGAGAGACCCAGTACTTC.

The chain joins TRBV28 to TRBJ2-2; TRBD1 is a possible D gene (5 bases). The CDR3 runs 15 residues. Germline V lookup: CDR1 MDHEN, CDR2 SYDVKM. Trimming took off 8 bases at V and 4 bases at J, with 17 bases between the two ends. CDR3 DNA sequence: TGTGCCAGCCATACAGGCCTTCTACCCACCGGGGAGCTGTTTTTT. It codes for CASHTGLLPTGELFF.

This clonotype was seen only a few times. The rearrangement joins TRBV27 to TRBJ2-7; either TRBD1 or TRBD2 may supply D (7 bases each). The ends were cut back, 7 bases at V and 6 bases at J, with 19 bases in the middle. The germline CDR1 and CDR2 sequences are MNHEY and SMNVEV (reference sequence). This CDR3 has 14 amino acids. CDR3 amino acids: CASTRTGASGEQYF. CDR3 nucleotides: TGTGCCAGCACCAGAACAGGGGCTAGCGGCGAGCAGTACTTC.